The next 19 T cell receptor beta chains were all read from a single sample in a study of Ad26.COV2.S vaccination and SARS-CoV-2 variants. The treatment denotes: some 19 received Ad26.COV2.S at low or high dose, single or two shots; several received placebo; per-sample allocation not given. Day 63 after the first vaccine or placebo injection was the time point for sampling. Generated by immunoSEQ multiplex PCR, the TCRdb table keeps only in-frame clones and is missing some. The sample has 300,000 to 350,000 clones; 75% to 90% are singletons. Specimen: peripheral blood, collected in a trial of Ad26.COV2.S vaccine versus placebo. These receptors were obtained from a person aged 18-60 years who received the Ad26.COV2.S COVID-19 vaccine or a placebo.

The chain has TRBV19 and TRBJ1-1, with D possibly being TRBD1 (6 bases). The CDR3 has 15 residues. Germline V gene sequence: CDR1 LNHDA, CDR2 SQIVND (reference sequence). Trimming cost V 10 bases and J 4 bases, with 22 bases left between them. CDR3 coding DNA: TGTGCCACCCTTCGCGGGGGACAAGGGTTCACTGAAGCTTTCTTT. It specifies CATLRGGQGFTEAFF. The full variable domain, with the rest looked up from reference TRBV19 and TRBJ1-1, is DGGITQSPKYLFRKEGQNVTLSCEQNLNHDAMYWYRQDPGQGLRLIYYSQIVNDFQKGDIAEGYSVSREKKESFPLTVTSAQKNPTAFYLCATLRGGQGFTEAFFGQGTRLTVV.

The rearrangement uses TRBV3-1 (or the pseudogene TRBV3-2) and TRBJ1-1; D uncertain. Germline V gene sequence: CDR1 LGHDT, CDR2 YNNKEL (reference sequence). The CDR3 contains 13 residues. V shed 8 bases and J shed 5 bases, with 15 bases lying between them. The CDR3 reads CASGALLATEAFF. The CDR3 DNA follows: TGTGCCAGCGGAGCCTTGTTAGCGACTGAAGCTTTCTTT.

This clone turned up a few times. The genes are TRBV7-2 and TRBJ2-3; no reliable D call. Germline-derived CDR1 and CDR2 are SGHTA and FQGNSA. V was clipped by 5 bases and J by 0 bases, with 12 bases between them. This CDR3 spans 15 amino acids. Here the CDR3 reads CASSPSLGSTDTQYF. The CDR3 region has the DNA TGTGCCAGCAGCCCATCGTTGGGGAGCACAGATACGCAGTATTTT.

The V call is TRBV30, the J call TRBJ2-2; unclear D gene. Deletions cut 2 bases from V and 3 bases from J, with 1 base between. Germline V CDR1 and CDR2: GTSNPN, SVGIG (reference sequence). This CDR3 comprises 11 residues. This CDR3 reads CAWSHTGELFF. The DNA for the CDR3 is TGTGCCTGGAGTCACACCGGGGAGCTGTTTTTT.

The chain joins TRBV13 to TRBJ2-3, with 8 bases aligning to TRBD2. The CDR3 covers 15 residues. V lost 5 bases, J lost 6 bases, and 10 bases stayed unmatched. CDR1 is PRHDT, CDR2 FYEKMQ, per germline (reference sequence). The DNA of the CDR3 is TGTGCCAGCAGCGGGCCGGGACTAGGTCCGGATACGCAGTATTTT. It specifies CASSGPGLGPDTQYF.

This rearrangement joins TRBV11-2 to TRBJ1-2; D not certain. The germline V and J ends were trimmed by 1 base and 4 bases, with 10 bases remaining between them. CDR1 and CDR2 from the germline V gene are SGHAT and FQNNGV. There are 14 residues in the CDR3. The DNA for the CDR3 is TGTGCCAGCAGCTTAGGGGTACGCGGCTATGGCTACACCTTC. Its translation is CASSLGVRGYGYTF. The full variable domain, with the rest looked up from reference TRBV11-2 and TRBJ1-2, is EAGVAQSPRYKIIEKRQSVAFWCNPISGHATLYWYQQILGQGPKLLIQFQNNGVVDDSQLPKDRFSAERLKGVDSTLKIQPAKLEDSAVYLCASSLGVRGYGYTFGSGTRLTVV.

The chain carries TRBV12-3 or TRBV12-4 and TRBJ1-2, with 8 positions matching TRBD1. CDR3 length: 12 amino acids. With 3 bases clipped from V and 7 bases from J, the junction kept 1 base outside the gene matches. In nucleotides, the CDR3 is TGTGCCAGCAGTTTTGGACAGGGTGGCTACACCTTC. It specifies CASSFGQGGYTF.

The chain joins TRBV6-2 or TRBV6-3 to TRBJ2-1; D call uncertain. The germline V and J ends were trimmed by 2 bases and 9 bases, with 14 bases remaining between them. The CDR3 runs 14 residues. Germline CDR1 and CDR2: MNHEY and SVGEGT. In nucleotides, the CDR3 is TGTGCCAGCAGTTACGGCCCCTACGGTGGTGAGCAGTTCTTC. This sequence encodes CASSYGPYGGEQFF.

V gene TRBV18 combines with J gene TRBJ2-3; perhaps D is TRBD1 or TRBD2 (5 bases each). The CDR3 has 13 amino acids. V was clipped by 4 bases and J by 4 bases, with 9 bases between them. Per the germline V gene, CDR1 is KGHSH and CDR2 is LQKENI. In nucleotides, the CDR3 is TGTGCCAGCTCACAGGGACCGTCAGATACGCAGTATTTT. Translation gives CASSQGPSDTQYF.

The V gene is TRBV15, the J gene TRBJ1-6, with 8 bases aligning to TRBD1. The CDR3 is 14 amino acids. Losses at the gene ends were 3 bases for V and 7 bases for J; bases not matched to a gene: 2. CDR1 is LNHNV, CDR2 YYDKDF, per germline (reference sequence). The CDR3 DNA is TGTGCCACCAGCAGCAGGACAGGGAATTCACCCCTCCACTTT. It translates to CATSSRTGNSPLHF. The complete variable domain, with remaining parts taken from reference TRBV15 and TRBJ1-6, reads DAMVIQNPRYQVTQFGKPVTLSCSQTLNHNVMYWYQQKSSQAPKLLFHYYDKDFNNEADTPDNFQSRRPNTSFCFLDIRSPGLGDTAMYLCATSSRTGNSPLHFGNGTRLTVT.

This clone was detected only a few times. V and J are TRBV7-9 and TRBJ2-3, with TRBD1 as a possible D gene (7 bases). CDR1 is SEHNR and CDR2 is FQNEAQ in the germline V gene (reference sequence). V dropped 8 bases and J dropped 0 bases, with 12 bases sitting between them. The CDR3 sequence is 14 residues long. CDR3 bases: TGTGCCAGCGCCAGGGGGGCTAGCACAGATACGCAGTATTTT. Encoded protein: CASARGASTDTQYF.

The genes are TRBV10-1 and TRBJ1-5; D is ambiguous. The CDR3 contains 12 residues. Per the germline V gene, CDR1 is WNHNN and CDR2 is SYGVQD (reference sequence). V lost 3 bases and J 6 bases, leaving 6 bases between the germline ends. The chain's CDR3 is CASSDSFQPQHF. The CDR3 region has the DNA TGCGCCAGCAGTGATTCTTTTCAGCCCCAGCATTTT.

The rearrangement joins TRBV6-5 to TRBJ1-2; 9 bases map to TRBD1. V dropped 0 bases and J dropped 7; count of bases not matched to a gene: 3. Germline V gene lookup returns CDR1 MNHEY and CDR2 SVGAGI. The CDR3 length is 14 residues. The CDR3 reads CASSYSGGQGGYTF. CDR3 coding DNA: TGTGCCAGCAGTTACTCGGGGGGACAGGGTGGCTACACCTTC.

CDR3 DNA sequence: TGTGCCAGCAGGCCCAATCGGGATACGCAGTATTTT. It is translated as CASRPNRDTQYF. The chain combines TRBV12-3 or TRBV12-4 with TRBJ2-3; D is unclear. This CDR3 is built from 12 residues. Trimming pared 6 bases from V and 6 bases from J, leaving 10 bases between.

The chain links TRBV13 to TRBJ1-5, with a possible D match to TRBD1 (6 bases). This CDR3 contains 14 residues. Germline V gene lookup returns CDR1 PRHDT and CDR2 FYEKMQ (reference sequence). The germline V and J ends were trimmed by 5 bases and 5 bases, with 13 bases remaining between them. The CDR3 region has the DNA TGTGCCAGCAGCCGCGGACAGCTTTATCAGCCCCAGCATTTT. Translated, it gives CASSRGQLYQPQHF.

J is TRBJ1-1 and V is TRBV7-9; D unclear. The V gene's germline CDR1 is SEHNR and CDR2 FQNEAQ (reference sequence). The CDR3 contains 13 residues. The ends were cut back, 5 bases at V and 4 bases at J, with 11 bases in the middle. The CDR3 reads CASSTPLGTEAFF. The CDR3 nucleotides read TGTGCCAGCAGCACGCCACTCGGCACTGAAGCTTTCTTT.

V usage is TRBV30 and J usage is TRBJ1-3; D is undetermined. V lost 2 bases, J lost 4 bases, and 6 bases lay in between. Germline V gene lookup returns CDR1 GTSNPN and CDR2 SVGIG (reference sequence). The CDR3 contains 12 residues. In DNA form, the CDR3 reads TGTGCCTGGAGTAACGAGGGAAACACCATATATTTT. Encoded protein: CAWSNEGNTIYF.

The chain uses TRBV7-9 and TRBJ2-2; TRBD1 matches 8 bases. Trimming cost V 5 bases and J 4 bases; bases outside gene matches: 6. The CDR3 covers 15 residues. Germline-derived CDR1 and CDR2 are SEHNR and FQNEAQ (reference sequence). CDR3 loop: CASSPRGQGTGELFF. Written as DNA, the CDR3 is TGTGCCAGCAGCCCCAGGGGGCAGGGCACCGGGGAGCTGTTTTTT.

The gene calls are TRBV24-1 and TRBJ2-5; 7 positions agree with TRBD1. CDR1 is KGHDR and CDR2 is SFDVKD in the germline V gene. J lost 2 bases, V lost 5 bases, and 16 bases had no gene match. This CDR3 contains 18 residues. CDR3 nucleotide sequence: TGTGCCACCAGTGGTTGGACAGGCGACGGTGGGCCTCAAGAGACCCAGTACTTC. It yields the protein CATSGWTGDGGPQETQYF.